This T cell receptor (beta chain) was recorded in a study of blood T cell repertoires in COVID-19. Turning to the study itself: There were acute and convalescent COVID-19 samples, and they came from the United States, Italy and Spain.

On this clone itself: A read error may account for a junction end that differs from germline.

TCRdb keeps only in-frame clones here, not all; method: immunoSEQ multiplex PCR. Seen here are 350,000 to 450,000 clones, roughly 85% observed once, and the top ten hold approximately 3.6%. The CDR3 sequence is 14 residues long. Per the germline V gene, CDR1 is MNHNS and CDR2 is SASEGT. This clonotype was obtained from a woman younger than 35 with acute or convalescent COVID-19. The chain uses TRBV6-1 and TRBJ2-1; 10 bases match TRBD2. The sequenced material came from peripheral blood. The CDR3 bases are TGTGCCAGCAGTCAAGCGGGAGGGTACAATGAGCAGTTCTTC. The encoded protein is CASSQAGGYNEQFF.